Here is one T cell receptor (beta chain) with its context. Its antigen is not identified. Healthy donors served as the controls. They were matched for age and sex. The authors reverse transcribed roughly 0.5 to 1 ug RNA with random hexamers. Multiplex PCR with immunoSEQ amplified the TCR beta CDR3 across 54 Vbeta and 13 Jbeta. Each CDR3 protein is one row after TCRdb ran MiXCR on the immunoSEQ multiplex PCR reads. Among more than 55,000 distinct CDR3 sequences listed, more than 85% were seen once. The data stem from a study of CD8 T cells in Susac syndrome. Broader study findings: The study conceded that relatively few individuals underwent its TCR sequencing and HLA analysis.

This TCR came from a human donor in good health. The sequencing sample was made of CD8+ T cells from PBMCs.

CDR3 DNA sequence: TGTGCCAGCAGCTTGACATTCGGAGAGAACACTGAAGCTTTCTTT. Amino acids: CASSLTFGENTEAFF. This chain connects TRBV7-9 to TRBJ1-1; D is ambiguous. Germline assignment: CDR1 SEHNR and CDR2 FQNEAQ (reference sequence). Deletions cut 3 bases from V and 1 base from J, with 12 bases between. This CDR3 is built from 15 residues.